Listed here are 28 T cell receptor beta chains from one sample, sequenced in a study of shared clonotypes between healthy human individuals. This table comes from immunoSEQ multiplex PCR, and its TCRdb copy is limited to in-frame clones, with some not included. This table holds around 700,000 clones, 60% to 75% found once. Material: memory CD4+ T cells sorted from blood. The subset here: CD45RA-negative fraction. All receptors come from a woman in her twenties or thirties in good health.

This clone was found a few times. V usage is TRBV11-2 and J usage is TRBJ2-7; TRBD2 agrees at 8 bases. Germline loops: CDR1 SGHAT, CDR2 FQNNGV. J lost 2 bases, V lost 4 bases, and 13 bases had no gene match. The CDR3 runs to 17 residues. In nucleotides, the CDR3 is TGTGCCAGCAGCTCCCCCTTTGAGCGGGAGTCCGCCTACGAGCAGTACTTC. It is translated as CASSSPFERESAYEQYF.

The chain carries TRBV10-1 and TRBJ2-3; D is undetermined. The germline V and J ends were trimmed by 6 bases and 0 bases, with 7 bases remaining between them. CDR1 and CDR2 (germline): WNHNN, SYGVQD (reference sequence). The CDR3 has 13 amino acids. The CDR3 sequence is CASRDGSTDTQYF. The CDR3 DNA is TGCGCCAGCAGGGACGGAAGCACAGATACGCAGTATTTT.

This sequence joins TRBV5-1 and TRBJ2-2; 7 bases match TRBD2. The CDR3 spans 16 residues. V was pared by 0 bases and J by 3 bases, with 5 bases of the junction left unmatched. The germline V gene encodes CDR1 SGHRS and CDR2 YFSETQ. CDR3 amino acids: CASSLAPGRDTGELFF. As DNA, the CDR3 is TGCGCCAGCAGCTTGGCTCCAGGGAGGGACACCGGGGAGCTGTTTTTT.

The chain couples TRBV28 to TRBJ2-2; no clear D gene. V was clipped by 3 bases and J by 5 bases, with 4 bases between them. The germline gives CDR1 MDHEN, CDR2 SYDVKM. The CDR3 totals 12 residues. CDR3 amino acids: CASSFRTGELFF. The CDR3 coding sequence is TGTGCCAGCAGTTTTAGAACCGGGGAGCTGTTTTTT.

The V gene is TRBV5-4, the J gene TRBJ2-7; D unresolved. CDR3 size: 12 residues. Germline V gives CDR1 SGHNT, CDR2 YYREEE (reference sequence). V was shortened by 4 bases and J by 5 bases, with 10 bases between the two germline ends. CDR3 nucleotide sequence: TGTGCCAGCAGCCGCGATAGTAACGAGCAGTACTTC. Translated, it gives CASSRDSNEQYF.

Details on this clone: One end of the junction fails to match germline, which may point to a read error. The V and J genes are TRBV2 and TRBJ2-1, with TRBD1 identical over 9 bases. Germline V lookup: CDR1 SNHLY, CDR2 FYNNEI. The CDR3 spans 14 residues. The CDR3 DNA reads TGTGCTAGCAAGGGGGACAGGGCGTACAATGAGCAGTTCTTC. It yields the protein CASKGDRAYNEQFF.

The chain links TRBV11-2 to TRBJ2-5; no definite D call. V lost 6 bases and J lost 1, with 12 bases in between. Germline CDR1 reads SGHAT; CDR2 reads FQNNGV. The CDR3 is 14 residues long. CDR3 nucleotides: TGTGCCAGCAGTCGCGAGCCCAGCCAAGAGACCCAGTACTTC. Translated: CASSREPSQETQYF.

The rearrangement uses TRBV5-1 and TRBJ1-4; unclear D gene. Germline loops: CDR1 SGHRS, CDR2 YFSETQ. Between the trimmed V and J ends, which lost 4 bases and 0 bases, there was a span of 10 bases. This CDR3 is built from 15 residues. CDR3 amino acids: CASSLEATTNEKLFF. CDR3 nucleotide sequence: TGCGCCAGCAGCCTGGAGGCAACAACTAATGAAAAACTGTTTTTT.

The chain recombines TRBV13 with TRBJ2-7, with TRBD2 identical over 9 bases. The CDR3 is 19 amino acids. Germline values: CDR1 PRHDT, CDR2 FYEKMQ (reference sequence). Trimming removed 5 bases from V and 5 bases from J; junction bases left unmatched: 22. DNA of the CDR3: TGTGCCAGCAGCCGTTCGATAGTGATAGCGGGGGCTTCGGTCGACGAGCAGTACTTC. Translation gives CASSRSIVIAGASVDEQYF. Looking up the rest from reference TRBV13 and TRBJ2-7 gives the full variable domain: AAGVIQSPRHLIKEKRETATLKCYPIPRHDTVYWYQQGPGQDPQFLISFYEKMQSDKGSIPDRFSAQQFSDYHSELNMSSLELGDSALYFCASSRSIVIAGASVDEQYFGPGTRLTVT.

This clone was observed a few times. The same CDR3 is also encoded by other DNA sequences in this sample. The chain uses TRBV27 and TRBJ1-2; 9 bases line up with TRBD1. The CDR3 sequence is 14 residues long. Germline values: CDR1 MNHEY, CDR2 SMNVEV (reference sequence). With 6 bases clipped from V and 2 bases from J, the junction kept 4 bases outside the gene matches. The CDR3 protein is CASSPGTGNYGYTF. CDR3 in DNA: TGTGCCAGCAGCCCTGGGACAGGGAACTATGGCTACACCTTC.

CDR3 nucleotides: TGTGCCTGGAGAGACAGGCGCTATGGCTACACCTTC. Translation: CAWRDRRYGYTF. The chain employs TRBV30 and TRBJ1-2; a weak D match, TRBD1 (6 bases). Germline CDR1 is GTSNPN and CDR2 is SVGIG (reference sequence). The V and J ends lost 3 bases and 4 bases respectively, with 9 bases between them. This CDR3 is 12 amino acids long.

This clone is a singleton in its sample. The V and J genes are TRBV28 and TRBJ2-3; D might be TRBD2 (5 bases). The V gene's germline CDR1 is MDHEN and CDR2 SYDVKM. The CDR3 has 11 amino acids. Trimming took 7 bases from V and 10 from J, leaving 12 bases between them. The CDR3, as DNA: TGTGCCAGCACGAGAGGAGGAGCGCAGTATTTT. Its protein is CASTRGGAQYF.

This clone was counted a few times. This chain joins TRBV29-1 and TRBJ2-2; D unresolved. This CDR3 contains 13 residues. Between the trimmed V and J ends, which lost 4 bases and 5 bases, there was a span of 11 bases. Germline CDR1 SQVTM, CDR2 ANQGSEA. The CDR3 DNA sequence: TGCAGCGTTGCTGCTTCCCTAACCGGGGAGCTGTTTTTT. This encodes CSVAASLTGELFF.

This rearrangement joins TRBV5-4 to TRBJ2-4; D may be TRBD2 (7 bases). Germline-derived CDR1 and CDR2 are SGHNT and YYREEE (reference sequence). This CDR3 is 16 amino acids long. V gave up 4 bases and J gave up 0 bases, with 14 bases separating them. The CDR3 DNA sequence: TGTGCCAGCAGCCTCGGGGGGCAGGGAGCCAAAAACATTCAGTACTTC. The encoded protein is CASSLGGQGAKNIQYF.

CDR3 nucleotides: TGTGCCTGGAGGCCAGCGGGGGCACAAGAGACCCAGTACTTC. The encoded protein is CAWRPAGAQETQYF. The chain recombines TRBV30 with TRBJ2-5, with 8 bases aligning to TRBD2. The CDR3 consists of 14 residues. V gave up 3 bases and J gave up 2 bases; unmatched junction bases: 5. The germline V gene has CDR1 GTSNPN and CDR2 SVGIG (reference sequence).

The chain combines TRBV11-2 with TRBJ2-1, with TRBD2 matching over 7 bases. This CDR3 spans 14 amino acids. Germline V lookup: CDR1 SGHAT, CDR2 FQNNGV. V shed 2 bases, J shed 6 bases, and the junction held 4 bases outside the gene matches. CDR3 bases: TGTGCCAGCAGCTTATGGCGGGAGTCCAATGAGCAGTTCTTC. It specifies CASSLWRESNEQFF.

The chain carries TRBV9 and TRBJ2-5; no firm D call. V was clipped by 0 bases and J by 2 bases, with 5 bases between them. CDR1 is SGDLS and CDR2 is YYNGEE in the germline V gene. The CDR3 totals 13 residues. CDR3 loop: CASSVESQETQYF. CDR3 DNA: TGTGCCAGCAGCGTAGAATCGCAAGAGACCCAGTACTTC.

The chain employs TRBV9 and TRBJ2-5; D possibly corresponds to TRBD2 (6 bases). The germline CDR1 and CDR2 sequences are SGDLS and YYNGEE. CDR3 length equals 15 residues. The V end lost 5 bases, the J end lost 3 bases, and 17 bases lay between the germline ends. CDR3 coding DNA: TGTGCCAGCAGTTGGTCCGGGGGACCTAAAGAGACCCAGTACTTC. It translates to CASSWSGGPKETQYF.

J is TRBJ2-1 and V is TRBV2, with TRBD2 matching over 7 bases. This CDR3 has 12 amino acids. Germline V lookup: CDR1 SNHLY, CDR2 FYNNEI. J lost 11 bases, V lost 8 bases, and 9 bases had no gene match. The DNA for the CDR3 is TGTGCCAGCGGGGGGGACTTACCAAAGCAGTTCTTC. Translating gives CASGGDLPKQFF.

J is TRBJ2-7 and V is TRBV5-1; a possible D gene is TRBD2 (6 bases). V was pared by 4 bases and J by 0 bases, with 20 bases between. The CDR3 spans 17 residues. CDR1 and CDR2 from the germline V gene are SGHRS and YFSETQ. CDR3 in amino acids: CASSQDPPRRDSYEQYF. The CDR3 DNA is TGCGCCAGCAGCCAGGACCCCCCCCGGCGGGACTCCTACGAGCAGTACTTC.

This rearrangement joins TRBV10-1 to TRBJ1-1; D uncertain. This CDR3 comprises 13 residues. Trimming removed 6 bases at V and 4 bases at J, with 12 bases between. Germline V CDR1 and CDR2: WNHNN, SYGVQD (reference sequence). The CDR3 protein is CASSAIRGTEAFF. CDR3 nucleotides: TGCGCCAGCAGCGCGATCCGCGGCACTGAAGCTTTCTTT.

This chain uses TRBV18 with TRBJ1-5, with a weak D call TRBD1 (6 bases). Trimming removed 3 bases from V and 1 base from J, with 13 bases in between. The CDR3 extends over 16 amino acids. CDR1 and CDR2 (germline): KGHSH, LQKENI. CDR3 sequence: CASSPGGGGSNQPQHF. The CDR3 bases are TGTGCCAGCTCACCGGGAGGGGGAGGAAGCAATCAGCCCCAGCATTTT.

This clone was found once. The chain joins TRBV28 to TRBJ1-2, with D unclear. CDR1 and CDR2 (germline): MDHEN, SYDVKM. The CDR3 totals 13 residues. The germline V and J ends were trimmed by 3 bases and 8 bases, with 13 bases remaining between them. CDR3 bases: TGTGCCAGCAGTTTCCGGGCAGGCAGAGGCTACACCTTC. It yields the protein CASSFRAGRGYTF.

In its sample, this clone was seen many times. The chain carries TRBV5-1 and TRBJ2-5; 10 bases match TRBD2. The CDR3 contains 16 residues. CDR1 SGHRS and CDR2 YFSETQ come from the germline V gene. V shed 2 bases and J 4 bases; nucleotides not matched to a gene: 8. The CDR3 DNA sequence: TGCGCCAGCAGCTTAGGGTCTAGCGGGAGTGGAGAGACCCAGTACTTC. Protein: CASSLGSSGSGETQYF. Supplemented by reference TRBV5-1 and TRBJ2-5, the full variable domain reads KAGVTQTPRYLIKTRGQQVTLSCSPISGHRSVSWYQQTPGQGLQFLFEYFSETQRNKGNFPGRFSGRQFSNSRSEMNVSTLELGDSALYLCASSLGSSGSGETQYFGPGTRLLVL.

The CDR3 loop reads CASSLGVSGKLFF. For the CDR3, the DNA is TGTGCCAGCAGCTTAGGGGTCTCTGGAAAACTGTTTTTT. The gene calls are TRBV7-8 and TRBJ1-4, with D hard to call. Trimming stripped 1 base from V and 10 bases from J, with 10 bases between. In germline, CDR1 is SGHVS, CDR2 FQNEAQ. The CDR3 runs to 13 residues.

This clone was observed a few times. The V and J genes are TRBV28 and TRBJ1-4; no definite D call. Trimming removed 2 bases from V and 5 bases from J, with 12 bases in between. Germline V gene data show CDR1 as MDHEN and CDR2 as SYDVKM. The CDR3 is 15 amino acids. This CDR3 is CASSLPGPRNEKLFF. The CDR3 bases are TGTGCCAGCAGTTTACCTGGACCCAGGAATGAAAAACTGTTTTTT.

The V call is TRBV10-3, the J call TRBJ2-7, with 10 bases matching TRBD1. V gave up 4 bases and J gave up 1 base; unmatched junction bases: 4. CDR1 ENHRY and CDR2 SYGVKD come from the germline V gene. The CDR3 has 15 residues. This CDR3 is CAISGRDRGSYEQYF. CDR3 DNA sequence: TGTGCCATCAGTGGACGGGACAGGGGTTCCTACGAGCAGTACTTC.

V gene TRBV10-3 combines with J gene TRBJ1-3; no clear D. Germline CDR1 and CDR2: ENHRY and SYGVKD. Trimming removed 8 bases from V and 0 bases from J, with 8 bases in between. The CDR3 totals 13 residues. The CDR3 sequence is CAIREGSGNTIYF. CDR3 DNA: TGTGCCATCCGGGAGGGCTCTGGAAACACCATATATTTT.